The clone carrying this T cell receptor beta chain has at least ten counts. Its specificity is not known. RNA transcripts yielded amplified TCR beta CDR3 regions. When the TCR CDR3 underwent first-round RT-PCR, the HTBI primer set was used. TCRdb fed the multiplex PCR reads into MiXCR, producing one record per CDR3 protein. The table includes some 490,000 distinct CDR3 sequences, under 25% detected once. The sample belongs to a study of T cells in Graves' hyperthyroidism and ophthalmopathy. About the study: At initial diagnosis, before any treatment had begun, peripheral blood was obtained. Findings and limits, study-wide: Within blood appeared most thyroid clonotypes that had expanded above 0.001.

This CDR3 has 11 residues. Deletions cut 5 bases from V and 7 bases from J, with 9 bases between. Germline V gives CDR1 SNHLY, CDR2 FYNNEI. Enrolled ophthalmopathy patients presented with a Clinical Activity Score of at least 3, a NOSPECS grade of at least 4, and disease duration under 3 months. Isolation of PBMCs was performed on roughly 9 ml fresh peripheral blood. Sequences were obtained from blood. The chain is built from TRBV2 and TRBJ2-7; D not resolved. The TCR comes from a woman in her sixties or seventies with Graves' ophthalmopathy. DNA of the CDR3: TGTGCCAGCAGTTACAGAGTTGAGCAGTACTTC. It translates to CASSYRVEQYF.